The sequence of this TCR beta chain was determined in a study of T cells in women clearing cervical HPV infection. The table came from immunoSEQ multiplex PCR; TCRdb's copy has only in-frame clones and leaves some out. The sample has roughly 24,000 clones. Details on this clone: The read finishes 3 residues shy of the CDR3 end, and the germline J gene is used to complete it.

This CDR3 comprises 12 residues. V was cut by 3 bases and J by 5 bases, with 8 bases left in between. Germline-derived CDR1 and CDR2 are SGHNT and YYREEE (reference sequence). This receptor was obtained from a woman between 18 and 70 years old with a cervical HPV16 infection that either progressed to CIN3+ or cleared (not recorded which). The V and J genes are TRBV5-4 and TRBJ2-5; no definite D call. The sample comprised blood buffy coat. CDR3 DNA (partial): TGTGCCAGCAGCTGGGCACTTGAGACC. Residues: CASSWALET. The full CDR3 is CASSWALETQYF.